Below, 27 T cell receptor beta chains from the same sample are listed, as sequenced in a study of cytomegalovirus exposure and HLA in healthy donors. Primers: 60 Vbeta forward and 13 Jbeta reverse. Produced via immunoSEQ multiplex PCR; TCRdb's table is partial and in-frame only. This sample yields roughly 150,000 clones, of which about 80% are seen a single time; less than 2% belongs to the top ten. Sequencing was performed on PBMCs. The receptors come from a woman aged 25 to 39 in good health and CMV-seronegative.

The chain has TRBV5-6 and TRBJ2-1; D possibly corresponds to TRBD2 (7 bases). Germline lookup yields CDR1 SGHDT and CDR2 YYEEEE. The CDR3 extends over 16 amino acids. V was clipped by 4 bases and J by 7 bases, with 21 bases between them. The CDR3 DNA sequence: TGTGCCAGCAGCCCGCCGGACAGCTCCGGGGGGAATGAGCAGTTCTTC. This gives the protein CASSPPDSSGGNEQFF. The whole variable domain, remainder taken from reference TRBV5-6 and TRBJ2-1, is DAGVTQSPTHLIKTRGQQVTLRCSPKSGHDTVSWYQQALGQGPQFIFQYYEEEERQRGNFPDRFSGHQFPNYSSELNVNALLLGDSALYLCASSPPDSSGGNEQFFGPGTRLTVL.

This clone was detected only a few times. The gene calls are TRBV6-5 and TRBJ1-1; 7 nucleotides line up with TRBD1. This CDR3 comprises 13 residues. V shed 7 bases, J shed 1 base, and the junction held 3 bases outside the gene matches. The germline CDR1 and CDR2 sequences are MNHEY and SVGAGI. CDR3 DNA sequence: TGTGCCAGCAAAAGACAGGGGAACACTGAAGCTTTCTTT. Residues: CASKRQGNTEAFF.

The chain combines TRBV11-2 with TRBJ1-2; 8 nucleotides match TRBD1. This CDR3 is built from 14 residues. Looked up from germline, CDR1 is SGHAT and CDR2 is FQNNGV. Trimming at V came to 4 bases and at J to 7 bases, leaving 8 bases not matched to a gene. CDR3 loop: CASSSGQGNIGYTF. In DNA form, the CDR3 reads TGTGCCAGCAGCTCCGGACAGGGTAATATTGGCTACACCTTC. The entire variable domain, with the rest obtained from reference TRBV11-2 and TRBJ1-2, is as follows: EAGVAQSPRYKIIEKRQSVAFWCNPISGHATLYWYQQILGQGPKLLIQFQNNGVVDDSQLPKDRFSAERLKGVDSTLKIQPAKLEDSAVYLCASSSGQGNIGYTFGSGTRLTVV.

V usage is TRBV5-1 and J usage is TRBJ2-4; D perhaps matches TRBD2 (7 bases). Deletions cut 3 bases from V and 6 bases from J, with 19 bases between. CDR3 length: 16 residues. The germline CDR1 and CDR2 sequences are SGHRS and YFSETQ. The DNA for the CDR3 is TGCGCCAGCAGCTCTCAGCCTCGGGGGGCGGTAAACATTCAGTACTTC. As protein: CASSSQPRGAVNIQYF.

J is TRBJ1-2 and V is TRBV11-2, with D unresolved. Trimming took off 0 bases at V and 4 bases at J, with 3 bases between the two ends. Germline V gives CDR1 SGHAT, CDR2 FQNNGV. The CDR3 spans 12 residues. CDR3 nucleotide sequence: TGTGCCAGCAGCTTAGAGGCCTATGGCTACACCTTC. Its translation is CASSLEAYGYTF.

The chain links TRBV19 to TRBJ1-1, with 7 bases that match TRBD1. The CDR3 is 13 residues long. CDR1 is LNHDA, CDR2 SQIVND, per germline (reference sequence). Germline trimming cut 5 bases from V and 5 bases from J; bases unmatched to any gene: 5. CDR3 sequence: CASSQTGNTEAFF. The DNA of the CDR3 is TGTGCCAGTAGTCAGACAGGGAATACTGAAGCTTTCTTT.

The V gene is TRBV4-1, the J gene TRBJ2-3, with 9 bases aligning to TRBD1. Germline V gene data show CDR1 as MGHRA and CDR2 as YSYEKL. The CDR3 runs 16 residues. V shed 4 bases and J 0 bases; nucleotides not matched to a gene: 5. The CDR3 reads CASSLQQGASTDTQYF. CDR3 nucleotides: TGCGCCAGCAGCCTACAACAGGGGGCAAGCACAGATACGCAGTATTTT.

The V gene is TRBV5-6, the J gene TRBJ1-1; TRBD1 is a possible D gene (5 bases). V lost 0 bases, J lost 5 bases, and 23 bases lay in between. The CDR3 totals 18 residues. Germline CDR1 reads SGHDT; CDR2 reads YYEEEE. Here the CDR3 DNA reads TGTGCCAGCAGCTTGGCCGTTGGGGCAGGGCTTGGCTGGACTGAAGCTTTCTTT. Translating it yields CASSLAVGAGLGWTEAFF.

DNA for the CDR3: TGCGCCAGCAGCTCTTCACAGGGGGCTGATGGATCACCCCTCCACTTT. This gives the protein CASSSSQGADGSPLHF. The chain has TRBV5-1 and TRBJ1-6; 9 bases are shared with TRBD1. The CDR3 has 16 amino acids. V dropped 3 bases and J dropped 10; count of bases not matched to a gene: 11. Per germline, CDR1 SGHRS and CDR2 YFSETQ.

This chain joins TRBV5-1 and TRBJ1-1, with a weak D call TRBD1 (6 bases). Between the trimmed V and J ends, which lost 3 bases and 0 bases, there was a span of 15 bases. This CDR3 comprises 16 residues. Looked up from germline, CDR1 is SGHRS and CDR2 is YFSETQ. CDR3: CASSSGQTNMNTEAFF. CDR3 nucleotide sequence: TGCGCCAGCAGCTCAGGACAGACTAACATGAACACTGAAGCTTTCTTT.

The chain carries TRBV11-2 and TRBJ2-3; D may be TRBD1 (9 bases). Germline values: CDR1 SGHAT, CDR2 FQNNGV. V lost 4 bases, J lost 1 base, and 15 bases lay in between. The CDR3 extends over 16 amino acids. Written as DNA, the CDR3 is TGTGCCAGCAGCTGCGGGGGGACAGGGCGCACAGATACGCAGTATTTT. Amino acid sequence: CASSCGGTGRTDTQYF. The complete variable domain, with remaining parts taken from reference TRBV11-2 and TRBJ2-3, reads EAGVAQSPRYKIIEKRQSVAFWCNPISGHATLYWYQQILGQGPKLLIQFQNNGVVDDSQLPKDRFSAERLKGVDSTLKIQPAKLEDSAVYLCASSCGGTGRTDTQYFGPGTRLTVL.

The V gene is TRBV5-8, the J gene TRBJ1-2, with TRBD1 matching over 8 bases. The CDR3 sequence is 15 residues long. Germline V gene data show CDR1 as SGHTS and CDR2 as YDEGEE. Trimming cost V 2 bases and J 8 bases; bases outside gene matches: 11. In DNA form, the CDR3 reads TGTGCCAGCAGCTTAGCCCTGACAGGGGACGTAGGCTACACCTTC. Translating it yields CASSLALTGDVGYTF. Filled out from reference TRBV5-8 and TRBJ1-2, the complete variable domain reads EAGVTQSPTHLIKTRGQQATLRCSPISGHTSVYWYQQALGLGLQFLLWYDEGEERNRGNFPPRFSGRQFPNYSSELNVNALELEDSALYLCASSLALTGDVGYTFGSGTRLTVV.

The CDR3 sequence is CASLKAQPRGGYTF. The CDR3 nucleotides read TGTGCCAGCCTTAAGGCACAGCCCAGGGGAGGCTACACCTTC. The genes are TRBV2 and TRBJ1-2, with TRBD1 as a possible D gene (6 bases). V lost 8 bases, J lost 8 bases, and 21 bases lay in between. The germline V gene has CDR1 SNHLY and CDR2 FYNNEI. The CDR3 totals 14 residues.

V and J are TRBV5-1 and TRBJ2-5, with TRBD2 matching 11 bases. V was clipped by 7 bases and J by 5 bases; unmatched bases: 10. There are 15 residues in the CDR3. In germline, CDR1 is SGHRS, CDR2 YFSETQ. DNA for the CDR3: TGCGCCAGCCGACAATCCGGGACTAGCGGTGAGACCCAGTACTTC. Translating it yields CASRQSGTSGETQYF.

V gene TRBV7-9 combines with J gene TRBJ2-7, with 9 bases identical to TRBD2. Trimming cost V 7 bases and J 2 bases; bases outside gene matches: 6. The germline V gene has CDR1 SEHNR and CDR2 FQNEAQ (reference sequence). The CDR3 runs to 14 residues. The CDR3 DNA reads as TGTGCCAGCACCCTAGCGGGGAGACCCTACGAGCAGTACTTC. Translating it yields CASTLAGRPYEQYF.

This clone showed up just once. The chain has TRBV5-1 and TRBJ2-1, with 10 bases that match TRBD2. The CDR3 contains 17 residues. J was trimmed by 8 bases and V by 1 base; bases with no gene match: 12. Germline lookup yields CDR1 SGHRS and CDR2 YFSETQ. CDR3 nucleotide sequence: TGCGCCAGCAGCTTGTGGGGACAGCGGGGGGGCCGAGATGAGCAGTTCTTC. Amino acids: CASSLWGQRGGRDEQFF.

Only one count was recorded for this clone. The chain uses TRBV14 and TRBJ1-3; maybe TRBD1 (5 bases). CDR3 size: 15 residues. Germline V gene lookup returns CDR1 SGHDN and CDR2 FVKESK. The V end was cut by 1 base, the J end by 4 bases, with 11 bases between. For the CDR3, the DNA is TGTGCCAGCAGCCAAGCTATGGGGCCGGGAAACACCATATATTTT. It specifies CASSQAMGPGNTIYF.

This sequence joins TRBV4-3 and TRBJ2-1; 11 bases agree with TRBD2. The CDR3 length is 20 residues. V lost 3 bases, J lost 8 bases, and 21 bases stayed unmatched. Germline CDR1 LGHNA, CDR2 YSLEER. CDR3 DNA sequence: TGCGCCAGCAGCCAGACCCCCCCAGCTAGCGGGGGGCTAATGGTCTATGAGCAGTTCTTC. It codes for CASSQTPPASGGLMVYEQFF.

This chain joins TRBV7-3 and TRBJ2-1; 10 bases align to TRBD2. The V gene end was trimmed by 3 bases and the J gene end by 4 bases; junction bases not matched to a gene: 3. Per germline, CDR1 SGHTA and CDR2 FQGTGA. This CDR3 is 15 amino acids long. CDR3: CASSFSSGGYNEQFF. The CDR3 DNA follows: TGTGCCAGCAGCTTCTCTAGCGGGGGTTACAATGAGCAGTTCTTC.

This rearrangement joins TRBV5-4 to TRBJ1-1; 9 bases align to TRBD1. The ends lost 5 bases at V and 7 bases at J; junction bases unmatched: 6. The length of the CDR3 is 13 residues. Germline V gene data show CDR1 as SGHNT and CDR2 as YYREEE (reference sequence). CDR3 sequence reads: CASSSDRGHEAFF. In nucleotides, the CDR3 is TGTGCCAGCAGTTCGGACAGGGGTCATGAAGCTTTCTTT.

J is TRBJ1-2 and V is TRBV5-6; D is uncertain. Between the trimmed V and J ends, which lost 2 bases and 8 bases, there was a span of 7 bases. Per the germline V gene, CDR1 is SGHDT and CDR2 is YYEEEE. The CDR3 has 11 residues. CDR3: CASSFGYGYTF. The CDR3 DNA sequence: TGTGCCAGCAGCTTCGGGTACGGCTACACCTTC.

The CDR3 DNA reads as TGTGCCAGCAGCCAAGATCAGCGGGAGGGATACAATGAGCAGTTCTTC. Residues: CASSQDQREGYNEQFF. This sequence joins TRBV4-2 and TRBJ2-1; the match to TRBD2 covers 10 bases. Looked up from germline, CDR1 is LGHNA and CDR2 is YNFKEQ. V lost 0 bases and J lost 4; bases outside the gene matches: 3. The CDR3 totals 16 residues.

The table lists this clone with a few counts. This sequence joins TRBV5-1 and TRBJ2-1; 8 bases are a match to TRBD2. Unmatched junction bases numbered 15, after V lost 3 bases and J lost 4 bases. This CDR3 is 18 amino acids long. CDR1 is SGHRS and CDR2 is YFSETQ in the germline V gene. DNA for the CDR3: TGCGCCAGCAGCTCCAAATTACTTAGCGGGGAGACTTACAATGAGCAGTTCTTC. Residues: CASSSKLLSGETYNEQFF.

This clone was seen only a few times. V gene TRBV11-2 combines with J gene TRBJ1-3; D is unresolved. The CDR3 contains 16 residues. The germline V and J ends were trimmed by 1 base and 4 bases, with 14 bases remaining between them. Germline V CDR1 and CDR2: SGHAT, FQNNGV. In DNA, the CDR3 is TGTGCCAGCAGCTTAGGGATGCGGGCCGGGGGAAACACCATATATTTT. It translates to CASSLGMRAGGNTIYF. Looking up the rest from reference TRBV11-2 and TRBJ1-3 gives the full variable domain: EAGVAQSPRYKIIEKRQSVAFWCNPISGHATLYWYQQILGQGPKLLIQFQNNGVVDDSQLPKDRFSAERLKGVDSTLKIQPAKLEDSAVYLCASSLGMRAGGNTIYFGEGSWLTVV.

The rearrangement joins TRBV30 to TRBJ2-3, with 10 bases fitting TRBD2. Germline V gene sequence: CDR1 GTSNPN, CDR2 SVGIG (reference sequence). This CDR3 has 12 residues. CDR3 region: CAFSGGSDTQYF. The CDR3 DNA is TGTGCTTTTAGCGGGGGGTCGGATACGCAGTATTTT.

The table lists this clone with a count of one. V usage is TRBV7-2 and J usage is TRBJ2-3; D not resolved. This CDR3 comprises 12 residues. Deletions cut 5 bases from V and 6 bases from J, with 9 bases between. Germline V gene lookup returns CDR1 SGHTA and CDR2 FQGNSA. For the CDR3, the DNA is TGTGCCAGCAGCAATCCTTTGGATACGCAGTATTTT. It is translated as CASSNPLDTQYF.

This chain connects TRBV21-1 to TRBJ2-7; the D call of TRBD2 is as the table states it, not checked on the DNA. TRBV21-1 is given as a pseudogene. The length of the CDR3 is 16 residues. Here the CDR3 reads CASSSQIPGSSYEQYF. The DNA of the CDR3 is TGTGCCAGCAGCAGCCAAATCCCGGGGAGCTCCTACGAGCAGTACTTC.